Below, one T cell receptor (beta chain) is given with its context. Antigen specificity is unknown. Absent ophthalmopathy progression within 18 months defined stable Graves' hyperthyroidism. Criteria for exclusion of patients were uncontrolled infection, other autoimmune disease, pregnancy or lactation. The data are from a study of T cells in Graves' hyperthyroidism and ophthalmopathy. Whole-study context: At initial diagnosis, before any treatment had begun, peripheral blood was obtained. Overall study results and limits: Most clonotypes expanded in thyroid above 0.001 were likewise present in blood.

Using RNA transcripts as the source, TCR beta CDR3 regions were amplified. First-round RT-PCR with HTBI primers amplified the TCR CDR3 region. TCRdb independently ran MiXCR on the multiplex PCR reads; one entry per CDR3 protein. The sample includes roughly 700,000 distinct CDR3 sequences, roughly a third of them seen just once. The V gene's germline CDR1 is SGHTA and CDR2 FQGNSA. CDR3 length: 16 amino acids. Trimming stripped 5 bases from V and 7 bases from J, with 18 bases between. The rearrangement joins TRBV7-2 to TRBJ1-6; D not resolved. This TCR derives from a woman in her forties with Graves' hyperthyroidism. The sequencing input was blood. In nucleotides, the CDR3 is TGTGCCAGCAGCGTTGCTGAAGGCCATAGCAATTCACCCCTCCACTTT. This gives the protein CASSVAEGHSNSPLHF.